Listed below are T cell receptor beta chains from one sample, sequenced in a study of shared clonotypes between healthy human individuals. Profiled with immunoSEQ multiplex PCR; TCRdb holds only in-frame clones, not every one. The data hold about 2.3 million clones, with 80% to 95% observed a single time. Sequencing input: naive CD4+ T cells from PBMCs. These receptors were taken from a man between 18 and 29 years old in good health. Some clones in this sample may be carry-over from other donors' samples. Both conserved end residues are part of each CDR3. A D gene is named only where the DNA matches it firmly. Not every row has a clone size; where given, it reads once, few, many or a size class.

TRBJ1-5 | . | TRBV28 | TRBD1 | TGTGCCAGCAGCCCTACAGGGGGCACTCAGCCCCAGCATTTT | CASSPTGGTQPQHF
TRBJ2-3 | . | TRBV2 | . | TGTGCCAGCAGCCAGCGAGAAACCACTCTAGGCACAGATACGCAGTATTTT | CASSQRETTLGTDTQYF
TRBJ1-3 | . | TRBV10-3 | . | TGTGCCATCAGTGAGCAGGAGGGAAACACCATATATTTT | CAISEQEGNTIYF
TRBJ2-1 | . | TRBV7-3 | TRBD1 | TGTGCCAGCAGCTTAATGGGACAGGGAGACAATGAGCAGTTCTTC | CASSLMGQGDNEQFF
TRBJ2-7 | . | TRBV27 | . | TGTGCCAGCCGTCATCCTGGCGGGGCGAGCTCCTACGAGCAGTACTTC | CASRHPGGASSYEQYF
TRBJ1-5 | once | TRBV11-3 | . | TGTGCCAGCAGCTCTTGGGGGCCGGCGGGCAATCAGCCCCAGCATTTT | CASSSWGPAGNQPQHF
TRBJ1-4 | . | TRBV6-5 | . | TGTGCCAGCAAACAATCGACAGGCGGGTGGGAAAAACTGTTTTTT | CASKQSTGGWEKLFF
TRBJ1-4 | . | TRBV4-3 | TRBD1 | TGCGCCAGCAGCCCCGGGACAGCTTCGGATGAAAAACTGTTTTTT | CASSPGTASDEKLFF
TRBJ2-5 | . | TRBV5-4 | . | TGTGCCAGCAGCTTTCTAGGGGCGGGGGAGACCCAGTACTTC | CASSFLGAGETQYF
TRBJ2-1 | . | TRBV7-9 | . | TGTGCCAGCAGCCCCAGCGGGTTCTCCTACAATGAGCAGTTCTTC | CASSPSGFSYNEQFF
TRBJ2-7 | . | TRBV14 | TRBD2 | TGTGCCAGCAGCCACGGACTAGCATACGAGCAGTACTTC | CASSHGLAYEQYF
TRBJ2-5 | . | TRBV7-8 | . | TGTGCCAGCAGCTTAAAGGTTGAAGAGACCCAGTACTTC | CASSLKVEETQYF
TRBJ2-3 | once | TRBV6-5 | . | TGTGCCAGCAGTTACTCGAACGGCGGACCCACAGATACGCAGTATTTT | CASSYSNGGPTDTQYF
TRBJ1-3 | once | TRBV2 | . | TGTGCCAGCAGTGAAGGGATCGGGCCCCAGCGAAACACCATATATTTT | CASSEGIGPQRNTIYF
TRBJ1-3 | once | TRBV28 | . | TGTGTCACCGCGGGAGGGGGTGCCCTATACTCTGGAAACACCATATATTTT | CVTAGGGALYSGNTIYF
TRBJ2-1 | . | TRBV18 | TRBD2 | TGTGCCAGCTCACTCGGGGGGGCGGACAATGAGCAGTTCTTC | CASSLGGADNEQFF
TRBJ2-3 | . | TRBV10-3 | TRBD2 | TGTGCCATCAGGGACCTACTAGCGGGAGGTTCAGATACGCAGTATTTT | CAIRDLLAGGSDTQYF
TRBJ2-5 | . | TRBV7-2 | TRBD1 | TGTGCCAGCAGCTTCGCCGGGACAGGGCTAGAGACCCAGTACTTC | CASSFAGTGLETQYF
TRBJ2-3 | . | TRBV11-2 | TRBD2 | TGTGCCAGCAGCCGAATACCAGGGAGGGGCACAGATACGCAGTATTTT | CASSRIPGRGTDTQYF
TRBJ2-5 | . | TRBV10-3 | . | TGTGCCATCAGTGAGTCAGGCAGGCAAGAGACCCAGTACTTC | CAISESGRQETQYF
TRBJ2-7 | . | TRBV7-9 | . | TGTGCCAGCAGCCCCCGCCGGGCAAATTCCTACGAGCAGTACTTC | CASSPRRANSYEQYF
TRBJ1-4 | . | TRBV5-1 | TRBD1 | TGCGCCAGCAGCGAGGGGGCGGGTAATGAAAAACTGTTTTTT | CASSEGAGNEKLFF
TRBJ2-7 | . | TRBV28 | . | TGTGCCAGCAGTAGGGCGGGTAGCTCCTACGAGCAGTACTTC | CASSRAGSSYEQYF
TRBJ2-4 | . | TRBV27 | . | TGTGCCAGCAGTTTATCTTGGCGAGGGCTAGCCAAAAACATTCAGTACTTC | CASSLSWRGLAKNIQYF
TRBJ2-7 | . | TRBV15 | . | TGTGCCACCGCGGGCCGAGGGGGTGACGAGCAGTACTTC | CATAGRGGDEQYF
TRBJ2-7 | . | TRBV11-2 | . | TGTGCCAGCAGCCGCCGGGACACCTCCTACGAGCAGTACTTC | CASSRRDTSYEQYF
TRBJ2-3 | . | TRBV7-3 | . | TGTGCCAGCAGCTTAGATTCGACAAAGCCGCAGTATTTT | CASSLDSTKPQYF
TRBJ2-1 | . | TRBV14 | TRBD2 | TGTGCCAGCAGCCAAGAGGTGGGACTAGCGGCCTACAATGAGCAGTTCTTC | CASSQEVGLAAYNEQFF
TRBJ2-1 | . | TRBV2 | . | TGTGCCAGCAGTGTTGGGCAGGTGGCATACAATGAGCAGTTCTTC | CASSVGQVAYNEQFF
TRBJ2-7 | . | TRBV29-1 | TRBD1 | TGCAGCGAACAGGACAGGGGGCGTCACGAGCAGTACTTC | CSEQDRGRHEQYF
TRBJ1-2 | . | TRBV29-1 | . | TGCAGCGTTGGGGGAACTCGACACCCCGGCTACACCTTC | CSVGGTRHPGYTF
TRBJ2-3 | . | TRBV27 | TRBD2 | TGTGCCAGCAGTCCGATAGCGGGGATGAGCACAGATACGCAGTATTTT | CASSPIAGMSTDTQYF
TRBJ2-5 | . | TRBV4-2 | . | TGTGCCAGCAGCCTCCAACAGGGTGGAGAGACCCAGTACTTC | CASSLQQGGETQYF
TRBJ2-1 | . | TRBV2 | . | TGTGCCAGCAGTGACGGCAGGGGTTGGGAGCAGTTCTTC | CASSDGRGWEQFF
TRBJ2-7 | . | TRBV15 | . | TGTGCCACCAGCAGATCTCGGGACACAGGAGAGCAGTACTTC | CATSRSRDTGEQYF